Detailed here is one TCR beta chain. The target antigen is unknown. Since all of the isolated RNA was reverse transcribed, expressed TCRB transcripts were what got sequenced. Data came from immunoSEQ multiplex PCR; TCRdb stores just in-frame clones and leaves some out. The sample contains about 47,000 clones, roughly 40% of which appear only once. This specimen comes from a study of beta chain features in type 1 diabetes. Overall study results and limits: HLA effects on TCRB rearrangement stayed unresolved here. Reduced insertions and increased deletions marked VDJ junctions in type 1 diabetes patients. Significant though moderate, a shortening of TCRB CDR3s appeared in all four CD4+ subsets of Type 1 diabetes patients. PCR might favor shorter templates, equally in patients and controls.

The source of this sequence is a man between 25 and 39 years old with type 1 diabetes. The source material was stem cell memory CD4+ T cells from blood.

Here the CDR3 DNA reads TGTGCCAGCAGCGTCGGGACAGGGACAGATACGCAGTATTTT. Its protein is CASSVGTGTDTQYF. V and J are TRBV9 and TRBJ2-3; 9 bases fit TRBD1. Per the germline V gene, CDR1 is SGDLS and CDR2 is YYNGEE. The CDR3 is 14 amino acids. The V gene end was trimmed by 2 bases and the J gene end by 3 bases; junction bases not matched to a gene: 1.